A single sample is the source of the 12 T cell receptor beta chains below, sequenced in a study of T cell responses to AZD1222 COVID-19 vaccine. Method: immunoSEQ multiplex PCR; TCRdb's copy keeps in-frame clones and lacks some. Here the sample spans some 170,000 clones, 70% to 90% being singletons. The sample in question was peripheral blood, obtained 28 days after the second AZD1222 dose. Receptors were obtained from an adult who received the AZD1222 COVID-19 vaccine.

The chain joins TRBV5-4 to TRBJ1-2; a possible D gene is TRBD1 (6 bases). Germline V lookup: CDR1 SGHNT, CDR2 YYREEE (reference sequence). Trimming removed 0 bases from V and 6 bases from J, with 15 bases in between. This CDR3 comprises 15 residues. CDR3 region: CASSLAGTPSNGYTF. The CDR3 DNA reads as TGTGCCAGCAGCTTGGCCGGGACACCCTCAAATGGCTACACCTTC. Looking up the rest from reference TRBV5-4 and TRBJ1-2 gives the full variable domain: ETGVTQSPTHLIKTRGQQVTLRCSSQSGHNTVSWYQQALGQGPQFIFQYYREEENGRGNFPPRFSGLQFPNYSSELNVNALELDDSALYLCASSLAGTPSNGYTFGSGTRLTVV.

This clone occurred once. This chain uses TRBV24-1 with TRBJ2-3, with D perhaps matching TRBD2 (7 bases). The length of the CDR3 is 13 residues. Germline lookup yields CDR1 KGHDR and CDR2 SFDVKD. V shed 4 bases and J shed 11 bases, with 15 bases lying between them. CDR3 sequence reads: CATSDGGLGLQYF. CDR3 bases: TGTGCCACCAGTGACGGGGGGCTAGGGTTGCAGTATTTT.

The gene calls are TRBV6-5 and TRBJ2-3; D is undetermined. This CDR3 is built from 13 residues. Trimming removed 7 bases from V and 3 bases from J, with 11 bases in between. The V gene's germline CDR1 is MNHEY and CDR2 SVGAGI. CDR3 in DNA: TGTGCCAGCACCCCCTCTGGTACAGATACGCAGTATTTT. This encodes CASTPSGTDTQYF.

The chain couples TRBV27 to TRBJ2-7; maybe TRBD1 (6 bases). Germline CDR1 is MNHEY and CDR2 is SMNVEV (reference sequence). This CDR3 contains 14 residues. V was cut by 7 bases and J by 3 bases, with 16 bases left in between. The CDR3 DNA reads TGTGCCAGCAAGATAGCGACAGGTAGCTACGAGCAGTACTTC. The encoded protein is CASKIATGSYEQYF.

This clone was seen only a few times. The gene calls are TRBV10-1 and TRBJ1-2; no reliable D call. Trimming stripped 0 bases from V and 9 bases from J, with 11 bases between. The germline gives CDR1 WNHNN, CDR2 SYGVQD (reference sequence). This CDR3 has 13 amino acids. The CDR3 region has the DNA TGCGCCAGCAGTGAGTCGGGGAGTAGACGCTACACCTTC. Amino acids: CASSESGSRRYTF.

This clone was detected once. The V gene is TRBV4-2, the J gene TRBJ1-1, with D possibly TRBD1 on 6 matching bases. The CDR3 length is 16 residues. CDR1 and CDR2 from the germline V gene are LGHNA and YNFKEQ. Trimming removed 0 bases at V and 1 base at J, with 12 bases between. Written as DNA, the CDR3 is TGTGCCAGCAGCCAAGATCGGGGAGGGGGGAACACTGAAGCTTTCTTT. This sequence encodes CASSQDRGGGNTEAFF.

Here the CDR3 reads CASRGNNYGYTF. The DNA of the CDR3 is TGTGCCAGCCGGGGGAATAACTATGGCTACACCTTC. This chain links TRBV6-5 with TRBJ1-2, with D perhaps matching TRBD1 (5 bases). CDR3 size: 12 residues. CDR1 and CDR2 from the germline V gene are MNHEY and SVGAGI. V was trimmed by 8 bases and J by 1 base, leaving 8 bases between them.

The CDR3 loop reads CASSEVNKETQYF. CDR3 DNA sequence: TGTGCCAGCAGTGAAGTCAACAAAGAGACCCAGTACTTC. This sequence joins TRBV2 and TRBJ2-5; D not certain. The CDR3 runs to 13 residues. V was shortened by 1 base and J by 3 bases, with 6 bases between the two germline ends. Per germline, CDR1 SNHLY and CDR2 FYNNEI.

This clone was recorded only once. The V and J genes are TRBV6-2 or TRBV6-3 and TRBJ2-5; 10 bases fit TRBD1. With 6 bases clipped from V and 3 bases from J, the junction kept 7 bases outside the gene matches. The CDR3 spans 15 residues. CDR1 is MNHEY and CDR2 is SVGEGT in the germline V gene. The CDR3 sequence: CASSRDRGGEETQYF. Written as DNA, the CDR3 is TGTGCCAGCAGCCGGGACAGGGGAGGAGAAGAGACCCAGTACTTC.

The chain carries TRBV9 and TRBJ2-1; no reliable D call. Germline CDR1 reads SGDLS; CDR2 reads YYNGEE. This CDR3 contains 14 residues. V was clipped by 4 bases and J by 10 bases, with 18 bases between them. CDR3 sequence reads: CASSPPIKSGEQFF. CDR3 sequence (DNA): TGTGCCAGCAGCCCCCCAATTAAGTCCGGGGAGCAGTTCTTC.

CDR3 sequence: CASSSVNEKLFF. Here the CDR3 DNA reads TGTGCCAGCAGCTCAGTGAATGAAAAACTGTTTTTT. The rearrangement links TRBV7-9 to TRBJ1-4; D remains ambiguous. With 4 bases removed from V and 5 bases from J, the gap between germline ends came to 5 bases. The V gene's germline CDR1 is SEHNR and CDR2 FQNEAQ (reference sequence). CDR3 size: 12 residues.

This clone was observed once. The CDR3 DNA follows: TGTGCCAGCAGTTCGGGGACATATACGCAGTATTTT. This translates into CASSSGTYTQYF. The chain recombines TRBV6-2 or TRBV6-3 with TRBJ2-3; D perhaps matches TRBD1 (6 bases). This CDR3 is 12 amino acids long. V was shortened by 4 bases and J by 7 bases, with 9 bases between the two germline ends. Germline CDR1 and CDR2: MNHEY and SVGEGT.